This TCR beta chain is from a study of spatial heterogeneity in lung cancer. Study-level background: The donors comprised some 70 untreated early-stage non-small cell lung cancer patients. Available follow-up PBMC samples were sequenced, at a median of roughly two years post-resection. The study, taken as a whole, reports: Whereas they appeared in blood less at follow-up, ubiquitous expanded tumor TCRs appeared there more at resection.

The length of the CDR3 is 14 residues. Looked up from germline, CDR1 is DFQATT and CDR2 is SNEGSKA (reference sequence). Deletions cut 1 base from V and 6 bases from J, with 15 bases between. This clonotype was observed many times. Its specificity is not known. Time point denoted: blood at routine non-recurrence follow-up after resection. Extraction of whole RNA from tumor, nontumor lung or frozen PBMC preceded unsorted sequencing. Carried by each TCR cDNA molecule was a unique molecular identifier. TCRdb reanalysed the 5' RACE reads using MiXCR and keeps one entry per CDR3 protein. The sample has 20,000 to 30,000 distinct CDR3 sequences, 6% seen once.

The TCR comes from a male donor with early-stage non-small cell lung cancer. V gene TRBV20-1 combines with J gene TRBJ1-1, with D unclear. The input for sequencing was PBMCs, taken at follow-up. DNA for the CDR3: TGCAGTGCTAGAGCACCCCCCGGAATCGCTGAAGCTTTCTTT. As protein: CSARAPPGIAEAFF.